This T cell receptor beta chain was sequenced for a study of T cells of healthy individuals. The CDR3 runs 17 residues. Germline V lookup: CDR1 SGDLS, CDR2 YYNGEE. Trimming removed 4 bases from V and 5 bases from J; junction bases left unmatched: 15. This clonotype showed up just once. From the 5' RACE reads, TCRdb called clonotypes with MiXCR, one entry per CDR3 protein. This table holds nearly 100,000 distinct CDR3 sequences, around 17% found once. The source is a human donor in good health. This rearrangement joins TRBV9 to TRBJ2-3; 8 bases agree with TRBD1. The CDR3 DNA is TGTGCCAGCAGCCCCGGGACAGGCCTCTACGAGGGAGATACGCAGTATTTT. It specifies CASSPGTGLYEGDTQYF.